This record looks at one TCR beta chain sequence and its context. Its matching antigen is unknown. The sample belongs to a study of early T cells in non-severe SARS-CoV-2 infection. As for the study in general: The study sequenced bulk RNA from unsorted whole blood, with chains unpaired.

The CDR3 contains 15 residues. J lost 5 bases, V lost 3 bases, and 8 bases had no gene match. In germline, CDR1 is DFQATT, CDR2 SNEGSKA (reference sequence). General study points: VDJdb matching skewed toward anti-spike CD8 responses, missing private and CD4 specificities.

Individual cDNA molecules received unique molecular identifiers during library preparation. TCRdb recomputed calls from the 5' RACE reads with MiXCR, one row per CDR3 protein. The repertoire includes about 77,000 distinct CDR3 sequences, over 9% of them detected once, and about 4.8% sits in the top ten. The chain combines TRBV20-1 with TRBJ2-1; 9 nucleotides agree with TRBD2. This clonotype was obtained from an adult who was a healthcare worker with PCR-confirmed SARS-CoV-2 infection or an uninfected control (not recorded which). The sequencing sample was made of whole blood. The CDR3 DNA reads as TGCAGTGCTAGGACTAGGGCGGGAGGGGACAATGAGCAGTTCTTC. Translating it yields CSARTRAGGDNEQFF.